Listed here are 23 T cell receptor beta chains from one sample, sequenced in a study of T-cell reconstitution after alpha-beta-depleted transplantation in children (dated by TCRdb to 2016 to 2018). The treatment or condition label here, explained by the study, means: allogeneic hematopoietic cell transplantation with graft depleted of TCRalphabeta T cells and CD19 B cells. Libraries were prepared through PCR. Sequencing took place on an Illumina HiSeq 2500. Molecular barcoding was employed in the preparation of TCR libraries, with unique molecular identifiers being used to normalize TCRbeta repertoire quantification. TCRdb redid the processing of the public reads, applying fastp at Q25 and MiXCR, and retained in-frame beta chains. Entries are consolidated by CDR3 protein sequence, retaining the most common genes and DNA. A total of nearly 200,000 distinct CDR3 sequences appear in this sample, approximately 6% of them only once. The top ten clones comprise about 5% of the sample.

Source: PBMCs, taken before TCRalphabeta/CD19-depleted stem cell transplant. The source of these receptors is a girl less than two years old with combined immunodeficiency, due to receive a stem cell transplant.

This clonotype was seen repeatedly, ten times or more. The chain has TRBV29-1 and TRBJ2-6, with D unclear. Germline CDR1 is SQVTM and CDR2 is ANQGSEA. The V and J ends lost 6 bases and 0 bases respectively, with 15 bases between them. There are 16 residues in the CDR3. This CDR3 is CSVLGMKGSGANVLTF. As DNA, the CDR3 is TGCAGCGTGCTGGGGATGAAAGGCTCTGGGGCCAACGTCCTGACTTTC.

Many counts were recorded for this clonotype. The V gene is TRBV4-1, the J gene TRBJ1-1; D gene ambiguous. Looked up from germline, CDR1 is MGHRA and CDR2 is YSYEKL. V was trimmed by 1 base and J by 4 bases, leaving 10 bases between them. There are 14 residues in the CDR3. The CDR3, as DNA: TGCGCCAGCAGCCAAGTTACAGTGGGCACTGAAGCTTTCTTT. It encodes CASSQVTVGTEAFF.

This clonotype was counted ten times or more. The J gene is TRBJ2-7, the V gene TRBV6-5; no clear D. Germline V gene data show CDR1 as MNHEY and CDR2 as SVGAGI. This CDR3 has 13 amino acids. V was clipped by 2 bases and J by 3 bases, with 8 bases between them. The CDR3 loop reads CASSYGSDYEQYF. The CDR3 nucleotides read TGTGCCAGCAGTTACGGCAGCGACTACGAGCAGTACTTC.

The sample holds many counts of this clonotype. The rearrangement links TRBV20-1 to TRBJ2-7, with a tentative D call TRBD1 (7 bases). CDR1 is DFQATT and CDR2 is SNEGSKA in the germline V gene (reference sequence). The ends were cut back, 4 bases at V and 11 bases at J, with 18 bases in the middle. The CDR3 length is 12 residues. CDR3 residues: CSATSFDREEYF. CDR3 nucleotides: TGCAGTGCTACTAGTTTCGACAGGGAGGAGTACTTC.

This clonotype came up many times. The V call is TRBV6-5, the J call TRBJ2-7; D unclear. Germline V gives CDR1 MNHEY, CDR2 SVGAGI. Trimming took 6 bases from V and 2 from J, leaving 14 bases between them. This CDR3 region has 14 residues. This CDR3 is CASRLFRAAYEQYF. CDR3 coding DNA: TGTGCCAGCAGGCTCTTCCGAGCCGCCTACGAGCAGTACTTC.

This clonotype was seen repeatedly, ten times or more. CDR3 DNA: TGCAGCGTTGTACTAGCGCTATACAATGAGCAGTTCTTC. Translation gives CSVVLALYNEQFF. The rearrangement uses TRBV29-1 and TRBJ2-1; 7 bases map to TRBD2. Per the germline V gene, CDR1 is SQVTM and CDR2 is ANQGSEA. V trimming: 4 bases; J trimming: 4 bases; junction bases outside the gene matches: 4. The CDR3 length is 13 residues.

In this sample, this clonotype turned up many times. The gene calls are TRBV27 and TRBJ2-3; 10 bases agree with TRBD2. Germline loops: CDR1 MNHEY, CDR2 SMNVEV (reference sequence). Unmatched junction bases numbered 8, after V lost 0 bases and J lost 5 bases. The CDR3 is 17 amino acids. CDR3 protein: CASSLSWLAGAIDTQYF. The CDR3 DNA follows: TGTGCCAGCAGTTTATCGTGGCTAGCGGGAGCGATAGATACGCAGTATTTT.

This clonotype has more than one count but fewer than ten. The chain is built from TRBV20-1 and TRBJ2-1; TRBD2 matches 13 bases. The CDR3 consists of 17 residues. Trimming at V came to 6 bases and at J to 2 bases, leaving 10 bases not matched to a gene. Germline V CDR1 and CDR2: DFQATT, SNEGSKA (reference sequence). The DNA of the CDR3 is TGCAGTGCACTACTAGCGGGAGGGCATCAGGCCTACAATGAGCAGTTCTTC. Residues: CSALLAGGHQAYNEQFF.

This clonotype was counted many times. The gene calls are TRBV7-3 and TRBJ2-1, with no clear D. Germline V gene lookup returns CDR1 SGHTA and CDR2 FQGTGA. V gave up 1 base and J gave up 3 bases, with 13 bases separating them. This CDR3 is 16 amino acids long. CDR3 sequence (DNA): TGTGCCAGCAGCTTAAGTACCGGTACAAACTACAATGAGCAGTTCTTC. Its protein product is CASSLSTGTNYNEQFF. Drawing the rest from reference TRBV7-3 and TRBJ2-1, the complete variable domain is GAGVSQTPSNKVTEKGKYVELRCDPISGHTALYWYRQSLGQGPEFLIYFQGTGAADDSGLPNDRFFAVRPEGSVSTLKIQRTERGDSAVYLCASSLSTGTNYNEQFFGPGTRLTVL.

This clonotype was recorded many times. V and J are TRBV4-3 and TRBJ2-7, with 9 bases identical to TRBD2. This CDR3 comprises 16 residues. V was pared by 2 bases and J by 3 bases, with 8 bases of the junction left unmatched. Germline-derived CDR1 and CDR2 are LGHNA and YSLEER. The CDR3 DNA reads TGCGCCAGCAGCCAATTAGCGGGGGTGCTAAACTACGAGCAGTACTTC. Its translation: CASSQLAGVLNYEQYF.

This clonotype was seen at least ten times. The chain has TRBV5-1 and TRBJ2-7; 8 bases fit TRBD2. Germline V gives CDR1 SGHRS, CDR2 YFSETQ. Germline trimming cut 0 bases from V and 3 bases from J; bases unmatched to any gene: 8. This CDR3 is built from 16 residues. Written as DNA, the CDR3 is TGCGCCAGCAGCTTGGCCGGGACTAGTGAGGACTACGAGCAGTACTTC. Translation gives CASSLAGTSEDYEQYF.

The sample holds many counts of this clonotype. The chain uses TRBV20-1 and TRBJ2-7, with D tentatively TRBD1 or TRBD2 (6 bases each). V was shortened by 0 bases and J by 2 bases, with 8 bases between the two germline ends. Germline CDR1 is DFQATT and CDR2 is SNEGSKA (reference sequence). This CDR3 has 13 residues. CDR3 region: CSAREGGTYEQYF. For the CDR3, the DNA is TGCAGTGCTAGAGAGGGGGGCACCTACGAGCAGTACTTC.

This clonotype was recorded many times. The chain has TRBV29-1 and TRBJ2-7, with TRBD1 identical over 7 bases. Germline CDR1 is SQVTM and CDR2 is ANQGSEA. The CDR3 totals 15 residues. Trimming at V came to 4 bases and at J to 2 bases, leaving 11 bases not matched to a gene. The CDR3 region is CSVGPDRARPYEQYF. CDR3 DNA sequence: TGCAGCGTTGGACCTGACAGGGCCAGACCCTACGAGCAGTACTTC.

The chain carries TRBV11-2 and TRBJ2-1; D unclear. V lost 5 bases and J lost 3, with 17 bases in between. The CDR3 has 16 amino acids. The germline gives CDR1 SGHAT, CDR2 FQNNGV. CDR3 loop: CASSPISPSDYNEQFF. As DNA, the CDR3 is TGTGCCAGCAGCCCTATATCGCCCTCCGACTACAATGAGCAGTTCTTC.

The sample holds many counts of this clonotype. The genes are TRBV20-1 and TRBJ2-2; no definite D call. Germline values: CDR1 DFQATT, CDR2 SNEGSKA (reference sequence). The CDR3 is 15 residues long. The V end was cut by 3 bases, the J end by 6 bases, with 17 bases between. This CDR3 is CSARPLVFKPGELFF. CDR3 DNA sequence: TGCAGTGCTAGGCCGCTAGTGTTCAAGCCCGGGGAGCTGTTTTTT.

This clonotype occurred many times. The CDR3 nucleotides read TGTGCCAGCAGTTTGTACGGGAACACTGAAGCTTTCTTT. This translates into CASSLYGNTEAFF. The rearrangement links TRBV12-3 or TRBV12-4 to TRBJ1-1; no clear D gene. The CDR3 runs to 13 residues. V gave up 3 bases and J gave up 1 base, with 6 bases separating them.

Many counts were recorded for this clonotype. The gene calls are TRBV14 and TRBJ1-5, with D perhaps TRBD1 (5 bases). The germline V gene encodes CDR1 SGHDN and CDR2 FVKESK. V was shortened by 2 bases and J by 5 bases, with 13 bases between the two germline ends. The CDR3 runs to 15 residues. The CDR3 coding sequence is TGTGCCAGCAGCCAACGCAAGACAGTATATCAGCCCCAGCATTTT. This codes for CASSQRKTVYQPQHF.

This clonotype showed up many times. The J gene is TRBJ2-1, the V gene TRBV7-3, with 7 bases identical to TRBD1. Germline V lookup: CDR1 SGHTA, CDR2 FQGTGA. This CDR3 spans 15 amino acids. V was pared by 5 bases and J by 1 base, with 5 bases of the junction left unmatched. As DNA, the CDR3 is TGTGCCAGCAGCACAGGGGTATCGTCCTACAATGAGCAGTTCTTC. It codes for CASSTGVSSYNEQFF. Full variable domain (outside the CDR3, taken from reference TRBV7-3 and TRBJ2-1): GAGVSQTPSNKVTEKGKYVELRCDPISGHTALYWYRQSLGQGPEFLIYFQGTGAADDSGLPNDRFFAVRPEGSVSTLKIQRTERGDSAVYLCASSTGVSSYNEQFFGPGTRLTVL.

This clonotype appeared many times. The chain is built from TRBV5-6 and TRBJ2-7; D is unclear. Germline V gives CDR1 SGHDT, CDR2 YYEEEE. CDR3 length: 14 residues. V gave up 2 bases and J gave up 7 bases, with 16 bases separating them. The CDR3 DNA reads as TGTGCCAGCAGCTTCGGGCCCCCCCCTTCAGAGCAGTACTTC. Translating gives CASSFGPPPSEQYF. The full variable domain, completed using reference TRBV5-6 and TRBJ2-7, is DAGVTQSPTHLIKTRGQQVTLRCSPKSGHDTVSWYQQALGQGPQFIFQYYEEEERQRGNFPDRFSGHQFPNYSSELNVNALLLGDSALYLCASSFGPPPSEQYFGPGTRLTVT.

The chain is built from TRBV4-1 and TRBJ1-1; the D gene is possibly TRBD1 (6 bases). Trimming stripped 1 base from V and 1 base from J, with 19 bases between. The CDR3 is 18 residues long. Germline values: CDR1 MGHRA, CDR2 YSYEKL. The CDR3 here is CASSQVGGRGGENTEAFF. The CDR3 region has the DNA TGCGCCAGCAGCCAAGTTGGCGGGAGGGGGGGGGAGAACACTGAAGCTTTCTTT.

This clonotype has ten or more counts. This chain links TRBV5-5 with TRBJ2-1; 7 bases are shared with TRBD2. The length of the CDR3 is 14 residues. V dropped 1 base and J dropped 5; count of bases not matched to a gene: 3. Germline loops: CDR1 SGHKS, CDR2 YYEKEE (reference sequence). The CDR3 DNA follows: TGTGCCAGCAGCTTGAAGGGGAGGGACAATGAGCAGTTCTTC. This gives the protein CASSLKGRDNEQFF.

In this sample, this clonotype turned up many times. CDR3: CASSLGGGPYNEQFF. The DNA for the CDR3 is TGTGCCAGCAGTTTAGGGGGCGGACCTTACAATGAGCAGTTCTTC. The rearrangement joins TRBV12-3 or TRBV12-4 to TRBJ2-1; D is possibly TRBD1 (5 bases). The CDR3 is 15 amino acids. V shed 1 base and J shed 4 bases, with 11 bases lying between them.

The sample holds many counts of this clonotype. The rearrangement joins TRBV29-1 to TRBJ2-1, with unresolved D. The CDR3 totals 15 residues. Germline CDR1 and CDR2: SQVTM and ANQGSEA. Deletions cut 6 bases from V and 9 bases from J, with 24 bases between. The CDR3 loop reads CSVGNPTGINGEQFF. The DNA for the CDR3 is TGCAGCGTCGGTAATCCAACGGGTATCAATGGTGAGCAGTTCTTC.